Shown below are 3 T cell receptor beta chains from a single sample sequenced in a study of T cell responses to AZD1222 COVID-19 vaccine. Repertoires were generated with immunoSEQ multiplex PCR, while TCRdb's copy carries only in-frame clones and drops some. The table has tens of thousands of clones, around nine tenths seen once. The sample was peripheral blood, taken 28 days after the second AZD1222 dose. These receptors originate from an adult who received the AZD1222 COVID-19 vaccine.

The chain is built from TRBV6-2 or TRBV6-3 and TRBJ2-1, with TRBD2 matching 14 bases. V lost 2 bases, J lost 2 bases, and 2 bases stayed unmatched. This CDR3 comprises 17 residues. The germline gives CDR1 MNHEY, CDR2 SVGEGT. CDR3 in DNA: TGTGCCAGCAGTTACCCGGGACTAGCGGGGGCCTACAATGAGCAGTTCTTC. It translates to CASSYPGLAGAYNEQFF.

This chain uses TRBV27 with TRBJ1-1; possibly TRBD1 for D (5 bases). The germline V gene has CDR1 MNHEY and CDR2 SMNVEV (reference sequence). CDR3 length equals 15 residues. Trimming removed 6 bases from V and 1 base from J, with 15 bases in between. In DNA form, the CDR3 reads TGTGCCAGCAGGGACCGACGGGACCGGAACACTGAAGCTTTCTTT. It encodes CASRDRRDRNTEAFF.

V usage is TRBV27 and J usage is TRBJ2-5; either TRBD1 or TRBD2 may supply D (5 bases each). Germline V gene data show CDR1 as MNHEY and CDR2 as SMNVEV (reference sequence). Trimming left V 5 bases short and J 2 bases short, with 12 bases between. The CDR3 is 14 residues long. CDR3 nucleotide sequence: TGTGCCAGCAGTCCGTACTGGGGGCAAGAGACCCAGTACTTC. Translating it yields CASSPYWGQETQYF.